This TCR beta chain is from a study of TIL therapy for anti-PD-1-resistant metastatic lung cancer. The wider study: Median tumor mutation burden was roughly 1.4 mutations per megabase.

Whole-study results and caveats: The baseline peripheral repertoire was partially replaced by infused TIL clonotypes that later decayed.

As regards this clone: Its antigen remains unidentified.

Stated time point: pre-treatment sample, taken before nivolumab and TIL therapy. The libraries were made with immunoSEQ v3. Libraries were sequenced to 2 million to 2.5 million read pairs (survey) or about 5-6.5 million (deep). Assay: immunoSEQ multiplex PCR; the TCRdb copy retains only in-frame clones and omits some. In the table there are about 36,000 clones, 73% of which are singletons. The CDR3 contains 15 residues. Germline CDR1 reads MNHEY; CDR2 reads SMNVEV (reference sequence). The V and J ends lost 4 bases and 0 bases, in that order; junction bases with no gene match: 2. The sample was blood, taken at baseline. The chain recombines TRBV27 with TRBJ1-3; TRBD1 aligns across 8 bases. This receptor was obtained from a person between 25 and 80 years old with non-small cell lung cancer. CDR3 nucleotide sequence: TGTGCCAGCAGTTCGGGGACAGGCTCTGGAAACACCATATATTTT. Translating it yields CASSSGTGSGNTIYF.